The 3 T cell receptor beta chains listed next were all sequenced from one sample in a study of blood T cell repertoires in COVID-19. Measured with immunoSEQ multiplex PCR; TCRdb has only the in-frame clones, and not every one. The repertoire holds about 120,000 clones, with just over 85% as singletons. Sample: peripheral blood. Receptor source: a man aged 35-49 years with acute or convalescent COVID-19.

The rearrangement joins TRBV14 to TRBJ1-3; unclear D gene. Trimming removed 4 bases from V and 4 bases from J, with 17 bases in between. The CDR3 totals 16 residues. CDR1 is SGHDN, CDR2 FVKESK, per germline. The CDR3 DNA reads TGTGCCAGCAGCCCCCTTGTCCTAGCGACGGGAAACACCATATATTTT. Translated, it gives CASSPLVLATGNTIYF.

This clone was observed a single time. The rearrangement uses TRBV10-3 and TRBJ1-1; D call uncertain. Germline CDR1 and CDR2: ENHRY and SYGVKD. This CDR3 spans 12 amino acids. Trimming stripped 6 bases from V and 4 bases from J, with 9 bases between. Here the CDR3 reads CAIREGVTEAFF. The CDR3 nucleotides read TGTGCCATCAGAGAGGGAGTCACTGAAGCTTTCTTT.

The chain recombines TRBV19 with TRBJ1-3; no clear D gene. This CDR3 has 15 residues. The germline V and J ends were trimmed by 4 bases and 0 bases, with 10 bases remaining between them. Germline V CDR1 and CDR2: LNHDA, SQIVND (reference sequence). The CDR3 nucleotides are TGTGCCAGTAGTAGGGGAGCTATCTCTGGAAACACCATATATTTT. It encodes CASSRGAISGNTIYF.